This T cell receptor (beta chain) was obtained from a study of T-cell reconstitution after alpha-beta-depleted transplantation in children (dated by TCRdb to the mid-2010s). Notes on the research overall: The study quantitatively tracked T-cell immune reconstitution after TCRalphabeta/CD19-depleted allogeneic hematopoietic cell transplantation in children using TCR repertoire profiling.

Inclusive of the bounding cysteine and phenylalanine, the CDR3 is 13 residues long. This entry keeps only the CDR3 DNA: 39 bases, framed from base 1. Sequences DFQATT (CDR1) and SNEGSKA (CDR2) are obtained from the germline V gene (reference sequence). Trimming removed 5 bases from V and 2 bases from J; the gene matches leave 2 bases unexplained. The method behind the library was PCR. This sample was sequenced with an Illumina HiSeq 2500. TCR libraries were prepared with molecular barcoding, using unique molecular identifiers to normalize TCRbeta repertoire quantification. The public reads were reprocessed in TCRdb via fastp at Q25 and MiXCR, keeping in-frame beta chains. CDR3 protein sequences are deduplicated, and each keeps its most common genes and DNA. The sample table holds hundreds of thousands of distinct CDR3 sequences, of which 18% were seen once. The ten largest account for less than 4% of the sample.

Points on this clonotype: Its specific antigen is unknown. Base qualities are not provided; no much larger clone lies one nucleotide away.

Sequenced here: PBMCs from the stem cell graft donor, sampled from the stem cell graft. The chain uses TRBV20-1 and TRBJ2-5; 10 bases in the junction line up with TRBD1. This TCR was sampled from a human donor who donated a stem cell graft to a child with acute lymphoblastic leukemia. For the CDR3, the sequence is CSAWDRGQETQYF. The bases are TGCAGTGCTTGGGACAGGGGACAAGAGACCCAGTACTTC.